This T cell receptor beta chain was profiled in a study of T cells in Graves' hyperthyroidism and ophthalmopathy. Turning to the study itself: Peripheral blood was taken when the disease was first diagnosed, before any treatment began.

This clonotype was observed at least ten times. V lost 4 bases and J lost 3, with 10 bases in between. In germline, CDR1 is ENHRY, CDR2 SYGVKD. The CDR3 has 15 amino acids. The PBMCs had their origin in about 9.7 ml of fresh peripheral blood. There were TCR beta CDR3 regions amplified from RNA transcripts. When the TCR CDR3 underwent first-round RT-PCR, the HTBI primer set was used. TCRdb independently ran MiXCR on the multiplex PCR reads; one entry per CDR3 protein. The data contain about 840,000 distinct CDR3 sequences, roughly 40% of them singletons. The material sequenced was blood. This clonotype originated in a man aged 18 to 30 with Graves' hyperthyroidism. This sequence joins TRBV10-3 and TRBJ2-6; a possible D gene is TRBD1 (6 bases). The CDR3 DNA is TGTGCCATCAGTGGATCAGGGGTTGGGGCCAACGTCCTGACTTTC. Protein: CAISGSGVGANVLTF.